This paragraph covers one TCR beta chain sequence. Antigen: not known. This specimen comes from a study of CD8 T cells in ankylosing spondylitis. Study observations and caveats: Eight highly homologous variants formed a TCR beta motif that appeared characteristic of ankylosing spondylitis blood.

Trimming removed 0 bases from V and 4 bases from J; junction bases left unmatched: 6. Germline V gene data show CDR1 as MNHEY and CDR2 as SMNVEV (reference sequence). The CDR3 has 15 residues. Making the TCR beta libraries involved quantitative 5'-RACE with molecular barcodes. A single record per CDR3 protein comes from TCRdb applying MiXCR to the 5' RACE reads. In the table there are 220,000 or so distinct CDR3 sequences, 18% of which are singletons. The gene calls are TRBV27 and TRBJ2-7; TRBD2 matches 7 bases. This receptor was identified in a male donor with ankylosing spondylitis. The sample comprised blood, either unsorted or a sorted T cell fraction (not recorded which). The CDR3, as DNA: TGTGCCAGCAGTTTATCGGGCGGGAGTCTGTACGAGCAGTACTTC. Translated: CASSLSGGSLYEQYF.